The present TCR beta chain was sequenced within a study of Graves' ophthalmopathy and Graves' hyperthyroidism (dated by TCRdb to 2016 to 2018). In terms of the full investigation: Peripheral blood was collected at initial diagnosis, before any treatment. The study used signatures of the TCR beta repertoire to tell Graves' ophthalmopathy apart from Graves' hyperthyroidism and to predict which patients would progress to ophthalmopathy. In total, some 130 blood samples were TCR-sequenced: approximately 40 ophthalmopathy, some 75 hyperthyroidism and some 17 hyperthyroidism-to-ophthalmopathy patients. A discovery set of 100 or so patients (about 45 ophthalmopathy, 57 stable hyperthyroidism) was enrolled to explore V-J signatures distinguishing ophthalmopathy from hyperthyroidism. An independent validation cohort comprised 18 hyperthyroidism patients and some 16 patients who later progressed from hyperthyroidism to ophthalmopathy. In more than five hyperthyroidism patients, the T-cell repertoires found in thyroid tissue were compared with those found in blood. Following sample collection, hyperthyroidism patients were given methimazole at a starting dose of 30 mg daily, and ophthalmopathy patients were given high-dose intravenous methylprednisolone.

Overall results and qualifications from the work: Among expanded thyroid clonotypes with frequency above 0.001, most also showed up in blood, which suggests that blood repertoires may reflect the thyroid immune response. In validation, the model predicted ophthalmopathy progression with over 60% sensitivity and roughly 72% specificity; 12 predicted patients were CT-confirmed with GO in a median of 6.5 months. No statistical method was used to set the sample size in advance, and the investigators knew which group each participant was assigned to. In cross-validation, the 13-signature model distinguished ophthalmopathy from stable hyperthyroidism with around 90% sensitivity and around 83% specificity, while in the test set the corresponding values were about 80% and 75%.

Hyperthyroidism was defined as stable when no progression to ophthalmopathy occurred within 18 months of follow-up. Patients with hyperthyroidism were aged 18 to 65 years, had been newly diagnosed, and had a disease duration of less than 2 months. Anyone with other autoimmune diseases, uncontrolled infections, pregnancy or lactation was excluded from the study. Diagnosis relied on clinical symptoms, serum thyroxine, TRAb, thyroid ultrasound and orbital computed tomography. PBMCs were isolated from 10 ml of fresh peripheral blood by Ficoll-Paque density gradient centrifugation. Total RNA was extracted using Trizol reagent, and RNA quality was checked on an Agilent 2100 Bioanalyzer. This clonotype occurred many times. It lacks a known antigen. No base qualities exist here, and no much larger clone lies one base off it. TCR beta CDR3 regions were amplified from RNA transcripts for repertoire sequencing. The first round was an RT-PCR using HTBI primers with the Qiagen OneStep RT-PCR kit, and this first round was followed by a second-round multiplex PCR, then size selection and purification. The libraries underwent paired-end sequencing with 100 bp reads on an Illumina HiSeq2000. As for the original processing: SOAPnuke was used to process the reads, removing any read that contained adapters or uncalled bases, had a mean Phred below 15, or lacked an exact match to the constant primer or identifier. COPE v1.2.5 was used to merge the high-quality paired reads. Each unique nucleotide sequence was treated as a clonotype, and MiTCR v1.1 was used to align the clonotypes to the IMGT TRB V, D and J references. Only V-J combinations with frequency above 0.0001 were analysed, covering around 99% of repertoires. For each V-J combination, a TCR clonal expansion and chaos score was defined as the ratio of F50 clonal expansion to chaos observed in the TCRdist matrix. Welch's t-statistics and random forest were used to narrow the features down to about a dozen V-J combinations, which were then fed into a naive Bayes classifier. The Morisita-Horn index was used to measure how similar the thyroid and blood repertoires were. Using fastp trimming at Q25 and MiXCR clonotype assembly, TCRdb reanalyzed the public sequencing data and kept in-frame beta chains. A single entry per CDR3 protein holds the most common genes and DNA from its merged rows. The V and J calls here are based on TCRdb, not the publication. The sample table records some 350,000 distinct CDR3 sequences; about 15% of these occur just once. The ten largest account for 2% to 3% of the sample.

The CDR3 goes from the cysteine to the phenylalanine over 18 residues. The CDR3 DNA has 54 bases and is translated from base 1. Here V drops 3 bases and J drops 2 bases, and the junction holds 12 bases not matched to any gene. The germline V gene (reference sequence) yields DFQATT for CDR1 and SNEGSKA for CDR2. Sequencing was performed on peripheral blood. This sequence originates from an adult woman with stable Graves' hyperthyroidism. The chain is encoded by TRBV20-1 joined to TRBJ2-6, with 8 bases in between that match TRBD1. DNA sequence: TGCAGTGCTAGGGCAGGGGGCCAGGTTTCGACTGGGGCCAACGTCCTGACTTTC. It encodes CSARAGGQVSTGANVLTF.